The clone carrying this TCR beta chain was recorded a few times. TCRdb processed the 5' RACE reads anew with MiXCR; each CDR3 protein has one entry. Of a few hundred thousand distinct CDR3 sequences listed, 27% are singletons. The germline gives CDR1 MNHNS, CDR2 SASEGT. The CDR3 is 16 residues long. V was pared by 2 bases and J by 4 bases, with 17 bases between. These data originate in a study of T-cell memory formation after mild COVID-19. Study details: For the most part, TCR clusters were specific to one donor.

This rearrangement joins TRBV6-1 to TRBJ1-1; D perhaps matches TRBD1 (5 bases). The source of this sequence is an adult woman who had mild COVID-19 (a few samples of this study predate the infection). Cell type and time point are not known. Sequencing input: PBMCs or a T cell subset sorted from them (not recorded which). The CDR3 DNA reads as TGTGCCAGCAGTGAAATGGAATACCGGGGGGGCACTGAAGCTTTCTTT. Residues: CASSEMEYRGGTEAFF.